Shown below are 7 T cell receptor beta chains from a single sample sequenced in a study of blood T cell repertoires in COVID-19. Some clones are missing from TCRdb's copy, which holds only in-frame ones; the method was immunoSEQ multiplex PCR. In the table there are 78,000 or so clones, 65% to 90% of which are singletons. Input material: peripheral blood. These receptors were obtained from a woman in her sixties or seventies with acute or convalescent COVID-19.

This sequence joins TRBV21-1 and TRBJ1-1. TRBV21-1 is a known pseudogene. The CDR3 totals 18 residues. CDR3 in DNA: TGTGCCAGCAGCGCTCTCGCCGGGACTGTAGGTGGGAACACTGAAGCTTTCTTT. As protein: CASSALAGTVGGNTEAFF.

V and J are TRBV3-1 (or the pseudogene TRBV3-2) and TRBJ2-2; 9 bases are a match to TRBD1. In germline, CDR1 is LGHDT, CDR2 YNNKEL (reference sequence). There are 16 residues in the CDR3. The V gene end was trimmed by 3 bases and the J gene end by 2 bases; junction bases not matched to a gene: 4. The CDR3 sequence: CASSQSTGGNTGELFF. The CDR3 DNA sequence: TGTGCCAGCAGCCAGTCGACAGGGGGTAACACCGGGGAGCTGTTTTTT.

The CDR3 reads CASSQGTRRDPTDTQYF. The CDR3 DNA reads TGCGCCAGCAGCCAAGGTACTAGAAGAGACCCCACAGATACGCAGTATTTT. V is TRBV4-1 and J is TRBJ2-3; perhaps TRBD2 as D (5 bases). There are 17 residues in the CDR3. The ends were cut back, 1 base at V and 2 bases at J, with 16 bases in the middle. CDR1 is MGHRA, CDR2 YSYEKL, per germline.

This rearrangement joins TRBV11-2 to TRBJ2-7, with a weak D call TRBD1 (6 bases). This CDR3 region has 14 residues. From germline, CDR1 is SGHAT and CDR2 FQNNGV. Trimming cost V 0 bases and J 3 bases, with 9 bases left between them. CDR3 coding DNA: TGTGCCAGCAGCTTAGATACAGGGATCTACGAGCAGTACTTC. Its protein product is CASSLDTGIYEQYF.

The chain recombines TRBV5-1 with TRBJ1-2, with 8 bases aligning to TRBD1. Trimming at V came to 4 bases and at J to 5 bases, leaving 7 bases not matched to a gene. CDR1 and CDR2 from the germline V gene are SGHRS and YFSETQ. The CDR3 contains 14 residues. The CDR3 protein is CASSATQGAYGYTF. The DNA of the CDR3 is TGCGCCAGCAGCGCAACTCAGGGGGCGTATGGCTACACCTTC. The full variable domain, completed using reference TRBV5-1 and TRBJ1-2, is KAGVTQTPRYLIKTRGQQVTLSCSPISGHRSVSWYQQTPGQGLQFLFEYFSETQRNKGNFPGRFSGRQFSNSRSEMNVSTLELGDSALYLCASSATQGAYGYTFGSGTRLTVV.

The chain joins TRBV5-1 to TRBJ2-7; tentative D call: TRBD1 (7 bases). Germline V CDR1 and CDR2: SGHRS, YFSETQ. V lost 0 bases, J lost 5 bases, and 12 bases lay in between. CDR3 length equals 14 residues. The CDR3 here is CASSLGQGGNEQYF. The CDR3, as DNA: TGCGCCAGCAGCTTGGGGCAGGGGGGCAACGAGCAGTACTTC.

This clone appeared a few times. V and J are TRBV5-5 and TRBJ2-3; TRBD2 matches 8 bases. Looked up from germline, CDR1 is SGHKS and CDR2 is YYEKEE (reference sequence). The junction had 6 bases not matched to a gene; V was cut back by 3 bases and J by 0 bases. The CDR3 is 16 residues long. The CDR3 DNA sequence: TGTGCCAGCAGCTCGGGAGGGGCCCCTAGCACAGATACGCAGTATTTT. This gives the protein CASSSGGAPSTDTQYF.